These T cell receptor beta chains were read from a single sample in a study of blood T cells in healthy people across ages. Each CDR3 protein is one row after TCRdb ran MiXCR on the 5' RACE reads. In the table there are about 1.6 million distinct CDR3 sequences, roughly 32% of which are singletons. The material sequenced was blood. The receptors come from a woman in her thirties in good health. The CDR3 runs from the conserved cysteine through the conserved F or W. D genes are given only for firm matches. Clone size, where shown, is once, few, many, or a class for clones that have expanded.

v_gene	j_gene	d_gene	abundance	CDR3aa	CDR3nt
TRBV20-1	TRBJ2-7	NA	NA	CSGPARCEQYF	TGCAGTGGCCCAGCCCGCTGCGAGCAGTACTTC
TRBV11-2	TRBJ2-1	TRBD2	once	CASSAGLASDERFF	TGTGCCAGCAGCGCGGGACTAGCGTCCGATGAGCGGTTCTTC
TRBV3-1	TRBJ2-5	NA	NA	CASSRPRGYQETQYF	TGTGCCAGCAGCCGGCCCAGGGGATACCAAGAGACCCAGTACTTC
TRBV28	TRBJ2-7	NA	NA	CASSLFFGGLYEQYF	TGTGCCAGCAGTTTATTCTTCGGGGGGCTCTACGAGCAGTACTTC
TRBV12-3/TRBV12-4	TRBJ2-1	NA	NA	CASKASEAEQFF	TGTGCCAGCAAGGCCTCTGAGGCGGAGCAGTTCTTC
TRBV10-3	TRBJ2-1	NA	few	CAIRAVGEQFF	TGTGCCATCAGGGCAGTCGGTGAGCAGTTCTTC
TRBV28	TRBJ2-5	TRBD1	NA	CASSLLWTGERETQYF	TGTGCCAGCAGTCTCTTATGGACAGGGGAGAGGGAGACCCAGTACTTC
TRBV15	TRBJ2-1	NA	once	CATSSDGASYNEQFF	TGTGCCACCAGCTCCGATGGGGCTAGCTACAATGAGCAGTTCTTC
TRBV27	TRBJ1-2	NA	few	CASSWVAGNGYTF	TGTGCCAGCAGTTGGGTGGCAGGCAATGGCTACACCTTC
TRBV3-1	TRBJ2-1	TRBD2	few	CASSQTLAGGNNEQFF	TGTGCCAGCAGCCAAACTCTAGCGGGAGGGAACAATGAGCAGTTCTTC
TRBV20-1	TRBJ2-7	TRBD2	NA	CSAAGWSGTRVPHEQYF	TGCAGTGCCGCGGGATGGAGCGGGACTAGAGTCCCCCACGAGCAGTACTTC
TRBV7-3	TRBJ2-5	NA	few	CASSSLAVLEGTQYF	TGTGCCAGCAGCTCCCTCGCGGTACTCGAGGGGACCCAGTACTTC
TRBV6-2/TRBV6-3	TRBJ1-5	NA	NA	CASSYSPDVLLYSNQPQHF	TGTGCCAGCAGTTACTCACCCGATGTACTTTTGTATAGCAATCAGCCCCAGCATTTT
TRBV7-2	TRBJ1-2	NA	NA	CASTDWQGSYGYTF	TGTGCCAGCACCGATTGGCAGGGATCTTATGGCTACACCTTC
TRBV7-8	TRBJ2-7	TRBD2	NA	CASSLTGRGGYEQYF	TGTGCCAGCAGCTTAACGGGTCGGGGGGGGTACGAGCAGTACTTC
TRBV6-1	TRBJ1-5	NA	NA	CASTGARSPQHF	TGTGCCAGCACAGGGGCCCGTTCACCCCAGCATTTT
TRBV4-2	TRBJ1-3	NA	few	CASSQDLHGGSGNTIYF	TGTGCCAGCAGCCAAGATTTGCACGGAGGCTCTGGAAACACCATATATTTT
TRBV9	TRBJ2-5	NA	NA	CASSVEDRNEQYF	TGTGCCAGCAGCGTAGAAGACCGGAATGAGCAGTACTTC
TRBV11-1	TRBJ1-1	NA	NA	CASSLPSPEAFF	TGTGCCAGCAGCTTACCTAGCCCTGAAGCTTTCTTT
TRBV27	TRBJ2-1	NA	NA	CASSLSTRTRANEQFF	TGTGCCAGCAGTTTATCAACCAGGACGAGGGCGAATGAGCAGTTCTTC
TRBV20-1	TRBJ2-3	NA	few	CSQLGTDTQYF	TGCAGTCAATTGGGCACAGATACGCAGTATTTT
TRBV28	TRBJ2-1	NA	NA	CASSTQGKFF	TGTGCCAGCAGTACCCAAGGGAAGTTCTTC
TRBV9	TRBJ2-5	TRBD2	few	CASSPALSGGTQETQYF	TGTGCCAGCAGCCCTGCTCTGAGCGGGGGGACCCAAGAGACCCAGTACTTC
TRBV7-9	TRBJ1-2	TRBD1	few	CASSPGQGHGYTF	TGTGCCAGCAGCCCCGGACAGGGCCATGGCTACACCTTC
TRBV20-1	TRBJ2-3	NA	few	CSARGQPLVGTDTQYF	TGCAGTGCTAGAGGGCAACCCCTAGTAGGCACAGATACGCAGTATTTT
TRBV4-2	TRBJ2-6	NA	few	CASSQDVGQALSGANVLTF	TGTGCCAGCAGCCAAGATGTGGGGCAGGCCCTCTCTGGGGCCAACGTCCTGACTTTC
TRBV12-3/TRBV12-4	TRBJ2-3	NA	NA	CVSSFGGIQTNTQYF	TGTGTCAGCAGTTTTGGCGGGATTCAGACGAATACGCAGTATTTT
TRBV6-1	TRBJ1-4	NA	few	CASSEEGRREKLFF	TGTGCCAGCAGTGAAGAAGGCCGCAGAGAAAAACTGTTTTTT
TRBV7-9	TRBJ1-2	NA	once	CASSPDPIYGHTF	TGTGCCAGCAGCCCTGACCCAATCTATGGCCACACCTTC
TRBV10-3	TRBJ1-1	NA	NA	CAISRANTEAFF	TGTGCCATCTCCCGGGCCAACACTGAAGCTTTCTTT